This T cell receptor beta chain derives from a study of blood T cells in healthy people across ages. Across the study: There was about one barcoded beta molecule captured by template switching per two T cells. Study-level points and caveats: The diversity estimates, figures obtained from one million T cells, were considered underestimates.

To note about this clonotype: Its antigen is currently unknown.

With a J-beta primer mix and a sample-barcoded 5' primer, a second PCR ran roughly 6 to 12 cycles. TCRdb reanalysed the 5' RACE reads using MiXCR and keeps one entry per CDR3 protein. This table has hundreds of thousands of distinct CDR3 sequences, around 48% appearing once. The CDR3 contains 14 residues. The germline gives CDR1 MDHEN, CDR2 SYDVKM. Trimming took 5 bases from V and 8 from J; bases not matched to a gene: 11. The chain uses TRBV28 and TRBJ1-2, with TRBD1 matching 7 bases. The sequence came from a man between 25 and 39 years old in good health. Material for sequencing was blood. The CDR3 loop reads CASSPAGQASGYTF. In DNA, the CDR3 is TGTGCCAGCAGTCCCGCCGGACAGGCGAGCGGCTACACCTTC.